This T cell receptor (beta chain) comes out of a study of T cells expressing NK-cell markers. Whole-study context: According to the study, TCR beta repertoires originated from sorted CD3+CD56+NKG2C+, CD3+CD56+NKG2C- and CD3+CD56-NKG2C+ T cells. There were seven HCMV-seropositive donors and one seronegative donor among the eight sequenced.

There are 18 residues in the CDR3. Germline CDR1 and CDR2: MNHEY and SVGAGI. In generating TCR beta cDNA, 5'RACE template switching with UMIs was used. Reprocessing the 5' RACE reads, TCRdb reports a single entry for every CDR3 protein and omits DNA. This listing includes around 470,000 distinct CDR3 sequences. This sequence joins TRBV6-5 and TRBJ1-5; TCRdb's assignment of TRBD1 cannot be checked, as there is no DNA. This receptor was identified in a woman between 50 and 59 years old in good health. Sequencing was done on a sample of blood T cells: a sorted CD56 or NKG2C T cell subset, CD4+ or CD8+ T cells, or bulk PBMC T cells (not recorded which). CDR3: CASSPRVPGVTSNQPQHF.